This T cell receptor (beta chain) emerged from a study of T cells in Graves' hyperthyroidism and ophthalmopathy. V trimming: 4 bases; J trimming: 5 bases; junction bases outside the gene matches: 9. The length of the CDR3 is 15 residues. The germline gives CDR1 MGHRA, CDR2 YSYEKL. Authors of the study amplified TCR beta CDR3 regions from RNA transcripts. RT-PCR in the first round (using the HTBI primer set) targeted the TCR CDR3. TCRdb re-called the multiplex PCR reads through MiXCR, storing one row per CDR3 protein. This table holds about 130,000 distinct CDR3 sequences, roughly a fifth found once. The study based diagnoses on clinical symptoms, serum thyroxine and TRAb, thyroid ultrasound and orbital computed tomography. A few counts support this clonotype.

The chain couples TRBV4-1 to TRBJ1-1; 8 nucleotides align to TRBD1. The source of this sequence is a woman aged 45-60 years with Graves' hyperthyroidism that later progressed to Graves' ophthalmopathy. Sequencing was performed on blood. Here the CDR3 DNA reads TGCGCCAGCAGCCCCTATCGGACAGGGAGGACTGAAGCTTTCTTT. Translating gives CASSPYRTGRTEAFF.